This T cell receptor (beta chain) is from a study of shared clonotypes between healthy human individuals. General study results and limits: Among the subsets, naive ones generally showed larger estimated richness than memory ones. It was expected that sequencing depth would affect clonotype sharing among donors.

Of note for this clone: The antigen remains unidentified.

Genomic DNA belonging to each subset was distributed in equal measure over several immunoSEQ plates. Generated by immunoSEQ multiplex PCR, the TCRdb table keeps only in-frame clones and is missing some. The sample contains some 2,000,000 clones, almost 96% of which appear only once. The germline V gene encodes CDR1 SGHRS and CDR2 YFSETQ. The CDR3 consists of 16 residues. V gave up 5 bases and J gave up 5 bases, with 21 bases separating them. This chain uses TRBV5-1 with TRBJ2-3; D might be TRBD2 (6 bases). This receptor was taken from a man aged 18 to 29 in good health. Sequenced sample: naive CD4+ T cells sorted from blood. Documented subset: CD45RA+ positively selected. CDR3 protein: CASSTGSSAVLDTQYF. DNA of the CDR3: TGCGCCAGCAGTACCGGGAGTAGCGCCGTGTTAGATACGCAGTATTTT.